This TCR beta chain was sequenced during a study of T-cell memory formation after mild COVID-19. For the study at large: Among the donors, TCR clusters were largely specific to each donor. Overall study findings and caveats: Contracting clones from day 15 to 85 showed balanced CD4/CD8; later expanders favored CD4+. Second-wave clones that peaked on day 37 lacked confirmed SARS-CoV-2 specificity. Shrinking CD4+ clones resided mostly in CM and EM, and CD8+ ones in EMRA.

Concerning this clonotype: Its antigen is currently unknown.

TCRdb re-analysed the 5' RACE reads in MiXCR, keeping a single row per CDR3 protein. This sample has about half a million distinct CDR3 sequences, with 18% found just once. This CDR3 has 14 residues. Looked up from germline, CDR1 is LNHDA and CDR2 is SQIVND (reference sequence). The trim removed 6 bases at V and 7 bases at J, leaving 10 bases unmatched. The V and J genes are TRBV19 and TRBJ2-7; TRBD1 aligns across 9 bases. Sequencing input: PBMCs or a T cell subset sorted from them (not recorded which). The TCR was taken from an adult woman who had mild COVID-19 (a few samples of this study predate the infection). Cell type and time point are not known. The CDR3 spells CASRTGTGLREQYF. As DNA, the CDR3 is TGTGCCAGTAGAACCGGGACAGGGTTGAGGGAGCAGTACTTC.